In this sample, the clone carrying this T cell receptor beta chain turned up a few times. Antigen: not known. Trimming removed 1 base at V and 5 bases at J, with 12 bases between. Per germline, CDR1 SGHVS and CDR2 FNYEAQ. CDR3 length equals 14 residues. TCRdb analysed the reads with MiXCR anew, one entry per CDR3 protein. The sample has a few hundred thousand distinct CDR3 sequences, roughly 43% seen once. This entry is derived from a study of T cell repertoires in cytomegalovirus infection. Study-wide context: A matching HLA type, together with CMV infection, was signaled by public TCR beta signatures.

Study-wide results and caveats: Across the ex vivo response, the dominant clonotypes were HLA-C-restricted CMV-specific TCR beta clonotypes. Public TCR beta family frequency separated CMV-and-HLA carriers, including in an independent cohort.

The rearrangement uses TRBV7-6 and TRBJ2-7; the D is unclear. The receptor's source is a human donor in good health (CMV status not recorded). Some clones in this sample may be carry-over from other donors' samples. Sequenced material: cultured PBMCs, taken from culture after CMV antigen stimulation. The CDR3 is CASSLGGATDEQYF. The DNA for the CDR3 is TGTGCCAGCAGCTTAGGAGGAGCTACTGACGAGCAGTACTTC.